This TCR beta chain is drawn from a study of tumor-infiltrating lymphocytes in oesophageal squamous cell carcinoma. Germline V lookup: CDR1 SEHNR, CDR2 FQNEAQ (reference sequence). The CDR3 sequence is 17 residues long. One entry per CDR3 protein, called by TCRdb with MiXCR from the PCR reads. The profile covers about 20,000 distinct CDR3 sequences, with under 50% appearing a single time and 8% to 11% taken by the ten largest. The chain employs TRBV7-9 and TRBJ2-3; 10 positions match TRBD1. The assigned J gene may be wrong: the sequence end matches TRBJ2-7 better. What was sequenced was normal esophageal tissue next to the tumor. This sequence originates from a male donor with esophageal squamous cell carcinoma. The CDR3 region is CASSSPTGTGVTYEQYF. For the CDR3, the DNA is TGTGCCAGCAGCTCTCCCACCGGGACAGGGGTAACCTACGAGCAGTACTTC.